These T cell receptor beta chains were read from a single sample in a study of vaccination effects on CD4 cells after COVID-19. Assay: immunoSEQ multiplex PCR; the TCRdb copy retains only in-frame clones and omits some. The sample lists 63,000 or so clones, 60% to 75% seen once, with about 5% in the top ten. Their target antigens are unknown. The material was CD4+ T cells from PBMCs cultured with HIV peptides, obtained before COVID-19 vaccination. Receptors were obtained from a human donor who had a prior SARS-CoV-2 infection. Each CDR3 is given with its conserved first and last residue. The order of the fields is V gene, D gene, clone size, J gene, CDR3 protein. The D gene is left open where the match is weak. Size values are once, few and many counts, or a class for expanded clones, and some rows have none.

>TRBV10-3|NA|few|TRBJ2-1
CAISESPPKGQFF
>TRBV7-2|NA|NA|TRBJ2-5
CASSPGETQYF
>TRBV2|NA|few|TRBJ2-7
CASSLPLTYEQYF
>TRBV10-3|TRBD1|NA|TRBJ1-1
CAISVYFGTGVGNTEAFF
>TRBV30|NA|NA|TRBJ2-6
CAWLRHNTPGANVLTF
>TRBV5-8|TRBD1|NA|TRBJ2-7
CASSFQGAVYEQYF
>TRBV11-3|NA|NA|TRBJ2-7
CASSLVAQAYEQYF
>TRBV6-6|NA|NA|TRBJ1-5
CASSYSGTLYQPQHF
>TRBV4-2|NA|NA|TRBJ2-3
CASRPGVSGGDTQYF
>TRBV5-1|NA|NA|TRBJ1-1
CASSLAGRATEAFF
>TRBV2|TRBD1|NA|TRBJ2-7
CASSTRDRGGEQYF
>TRBV7-2|NA|once|TRBJ1-5
CASSLVGDQPQHF
>TRBV19|NA|NA|TRBJ1-6
CASSQDLNDSPLHF
>TRBV18|NA|NA|TRBJ1-2
CASSPGLGQKGF
>TRBV21-1|NA|once|TRBJ2-3
CASSPPEKLAGATDTQYF
>TRBV15|NA|NA|TRBJ2-7
CATSREARSYEQYF
>TRBV11-2|NA|NA|TRBJ2-3
CASSLGGSADTQYF
>TRBV3-1/TRBV3-2|TRBD2|NA|TRBJ2-5
CASSQELRLAVQRETQYF
>TRBV5-4|TRBD1|NA|TRBJ1-3
CASSRGDRVPGNTIYF
>TRBV5-1|NA|NA|TRBJ2-1
CASSLGQYNEQFF
>TRBV14|TRBD2|NA|TRBJ2-2
CASSLLAGVSAGELFF
>TRBV6-5|TRBD2|NA|TRBJ2-3
CASSYDASGGTDTQYF
>TRBV30|NA|once|TRBJ1-5
CAWSYGNNQPQHF
>TRBV7-2|TRBD2|NA|TRBJ2-3
CASSRTSSDTQYF
>TRBV5-1|NA|NA|TRBJ2-1
CASSSPSDEQFF
>TRBV10-3|NA|NA|TRBJ2-2
CAISSPAGTERGKWGTGELFF
>TRBV4-1|TRBD2|NA|TRBJ2-1
CASSQALAGRAYNEQFF
>TRBV6-2/TRBV6-3|TRBD1|few|TRBJ2-1
CASSLQGASYNEQFF
>TRBV6-1|TRBD1|NA|TRBJ2-5
CASSEGRTGMMETQYF
>TRBV2|NA|NA|TRBJ2-7
CASRGSTEQYF
>TRBV21-1|NA|NA|TRBJ1-3
CASSLEGARNTIYF
>TRBV5-4|TRBD1|NA|TRBJ1-1
CASSFRGQGTEAFF
>TRBV7-9|TRBD1|NA|TRBJ2-5
CASSLRRTGGVQETQYF
>TRBV7-2|TRBD1|NA|TRBJ2-7
CASSPGQSYEQYF
>TRBV4-3|TRBD2|NA|TRBJ2-3
CASSLRLADTDTQYF
>TRBV5-1|NA|NA|TRBJ2-2
CASSLVGGRTGELFF
>TRBV2|NA|NA|TRBJ1-5
CASSADRPQPQHF
>TRBV5-4|TRBD2|NA|TRBJ2-5
CASSSSSGGYQETQYF
>TRBV2|NA|NA|TRBJ1-6
CASSVEGRESPLHF
>TRBV10-1|TRBD2|NA|TRBJ2-1
CASSAIGLAGGDNEQFF
>TRBV2|TRBD2|NA|TRBJ2-7
CASRGRTSNSEQYF
>TRBV7-2|TRBD1|NA|TRBJ1-2
CASSLFFGQGAIGYTF
>TRBV18|TRBD1|NA|TRBJ1-1
CASSRTGIMNTEAFF
>TRBV4-3|TRBD1|NA|TRBJ2-5
CASSLDRGKETQYF
>TRBV5-4|NA|once|TRBJ1-4
CASSQPNEKLFF
>TRBV15|TRBD1|NA|TRBJ1-3
CATSSSGTGGSGNTIYF
>TRBV2|TRBD1|NA|TRBJ1-2
CARVGTGGTFYGYTF
>TRBV7-8|TRBD2|NA|TRBJ2-5
CASSASGRRVETQYF